The rows below give T cell receptor beta chains drawn from one sample of a study of cytomegalovirus exposure and HLA in healthy donors. Assay used: immunoSEQ multiplex PCR; TCRdb lists only in-frame clones, some missing. There are 150,000 to 200,000 clones in the sample; around 77% occur only once, and 1.5% to 2% lies in the top ten. The sample consisted of PBMCs. The receptors here all came from a woman in her thirties in good health and CMV-seronegative. Both conserved end residues are part of each CDR3. A D gene is named only where the DNA matches it firmly. Not every row has a clone size; where given, it reads once, few, many or a size class.

V: TRBV27; size: few; J: TRBJ1-5; D: -; DNA: TGTGCCAGCAGTCGCACTATGGACAGTTTTAGCAATCAGCCCCAGCATTTT; CDR3: CASSRTMDSFSNQPQHF
V: TRBV29-1; size: -; J: TRBJ1-2; D: -; DNA: TGCAGCGTAGCCGACAGACTCTATGGCTACACCTTC; CDR3: CSVADRLYGYTF
V: TRBV11-3; size: -; J: TRBJ2-3; D: TRBD1; DNA: TGTGCCAGCAGCTTCAGATCGGGGGACAGGGGGACAGATACGCAGTATTTT; CDR3: CASSFRSGDRGTDTQYF
V: TRBV27; size: -; J: TRBJ1-1; D: TRBD1; DNA: TGTGCCAGCAGTACCTGGACAGGGTTGGGAACTGAAGCTTTCTTT; CDR3: CASSTWTGLGTEAFF
V: TRBV7-6; size: -; J: TRBJ1-1; D: TRBD1; DNA: TGTGCCAGCAGCGTGACAGGGGGCCCTCCCATGAACACTGAAGCTTTCTTT; CDR3: CASSVTGGPPMNTEAFF
V: TRBV5-1; size: -; J: TRBJ1-2; D: -; DNA: TGCGCCAGCAGCCTAACAGGCGTACAGGGCAATTATGGCTACACCTTC; CDR3: CASSLTGVQGNYGYTF
V: TRBV6-5; size: -; J: TRBJ1-1; D: -; DNA: TGTGCCAGCAGATTTGGGACAAACGAGAACACTGAAGCTTTCTTT; CDR3: CASRFGTNENTEAFF
V: TRBV30; size: -; J: TRBJ2-3; D: -; DNA: TGTGCCTGGAGTGTCGGAGGGGATACGCAGTATTTT; CDR3: CAWSVGGDTQYF
V: TRBV27; size: -; J: TRBJ1-1; D: TRBD1; DNA: TGTGCCAGCAGTGCTCTACAGGGGGCGGCCACTGAAGCTTTCTTT; CDR3: CASSALQGAATEAFF
V: TRBV19; size: -; J: TRBJ1-2; D: -; DNA: TGTGCCAGTAGGAACAGGGCAGGAGTAGACTATGGCTACACCTTC; CDR3: CASRNRAGVDYGYTF
V: TRBV6-5; size: -; J: TRBJ2-7; D: TRBD1; DNA: TGTGCCAGCAGTTACGGCAATAGGGGGACAGGAGAGTACTTC; CDR3: CASSYGNRGTGEYF
V: TRBV9; size: -; J: TRBJ2-7; D: TRBD1; DNA: TGTGCCAGCAGCGAGCAGACAGGGGACACCTACGAGCAGTACTTC; CDR3: CASSEQTGDTYEQYF
V: TRBV4-1; size: -; J: TRBJ2-1; D: -; DNA: TGCGCCAGCAGCCCCTCTTTCTCCAATGAGCAGTTCTTC; CDR3: CASSPSFSNEQFF
V: TRBV7-9; size: -; J: TRBJ1-5; D: -; DNA: TGTGCCAGCAGCTTAAGTCAGGGGATTTTGGGCGGTCAGCCCCAGCATTTT; CDR3: CASSLSQGILGGQPQHF
V: TRBV7-9; size: -; J: TRBJ1-5; D: -; DNA: TGTGCCAGCAGTCAGGGGAGCCTCGATCAGCCCCAGCATTTT; CDR3: CASSQGSLDQPQHF
V: TRBV11-3; size: -; J: TRBJ1-3; D: -; DNA: TGTGCCAGCAGCCCAGGCTCTGGAAACACCATATATTTT; CDR3: CASSPGSGNTIYF
V: TRBV7-6; size: -; J: TRBJ2-7; D: -; DNA: TGTGCCAGCAGCTTACAAGACAGCTCCTACGAGCAGTACTTC; CDR3: CASSLQDSSYEQYF
V: TRBV5-6; size: -; J: TRBJ2-1; D: -; DNA: TGTGCCAGCAGCTTGCGGCCCGAGGAAGGCAATGAGCAGTTCTTC; CDR3: CASSLRPEEGNEQFF
V: TRBV7-9; size: -; J: TRBJ1-2; D: -; DNA: TGTGCCAGCAGCTTAGGGCAGGCGTCGGGCTACACCTTC; CDR3: CASSLGQASGYTF
V: TRBV27; size: -; J: TRBJ2-6; D: -; DNA: TGTGCCAGCAGCCAACAGGCCTACTCTGGGGCCAACGTCCTGACTTTC; CDR3: CASSQQAYSGANVLTF
V: TRBV4-2; size: -; J: TRBJ2-7; D: TRBD2; DNA: TGTGCCAGCAGCCAAGACGAAGGTTGGGAGGGCTACGAGCAGTACTTC; CDR3: CASSQDEGWEGYEQYF
V: TRBV14; size: -; J: TRBJ2-1; D: -; DNA: TGTGCCAGCACCCTGCAAGGGGGGGTAGGGGGTGAGCAGTTCTTC; CDR3: CASTLQGGVGGEQFF
V: TRBV5-1; size: -; J: TRBJ2-5; D: TRBD2; DNA: TGCGCCAGCAGCCCCGGAAATAGCGGGAGGGCCATCGTAGAGACCCAGTACTTC; CDR3: CASSPGNSGRAIVETQYF
V: TRBV19; size: -; J: TRBJ2-1; D: TRBD2; DNA: TGTGCCAGTAGTGGGACTAGGGCGAGCTCCTACAATGAGCAGTTCTTC; CDR3: CASSGTRASSYNEQFF
V: TRBV2; size: -; J: TRBJ1-5; D: -; DNA: TGTGCCAGCAGCCTCCAGGGGTTAAGGGAGCAGCCCCAGCATTTT; CDR3: CASSLQGLREQPQHF
V: TRBV7-2; size: -; J: TRBJ2-1; D: TRBD2; DNA: TGTGCCAGCAGCTTAGGAGCGGGAGACGCTGGGAATGAGCAGTTCTTC; CDR3: CASSLGAGDAGNEQFF
V: TRBV7-2; size: -; J: TRBJ2-1; D: -; DNA: TGTGCCAGCAGCTTAAGTCTTAGGGGCGAGCAGTTCTTC; CDR3: CASSLSLRGEQFF
V: TRBV9; size: few; J: TRBJ2-2; D: TRBD1; DNA: TGTGCCAGCAGCACCCGACAGGGGGCGAGGAGGGGCGGGGAGCTGTTTTTT; CDR3: CASSTRQGARRGGELFF
V: TRBV25-1; size: -; J: TRBJ1-6; D: -; DNA: TGTGCCAGCAGTCGTCCCAGCTCCTATAATTCACCCCTCCACTTT; CDR3: CASSRPSSYNSPLHF
V: TRBV6-6; size: -; J: TRBJ2-7; D: -; DNA: TGTGCCAGCAGTTACTCGGTAGGGGTTGTACTCTACGAGCAGTACTTC; CDR3: CASSYSVGVVLYEQYF
V: TRBV30; size: -; J: TRBJ2-1; D: -; DNA: TGTGCCTGGACGGCACTAAGACCCTACAATGAGCAGTTCTTC; CDR3: CAWTALRPYNEQFF
V: TRBV7-8; size: -; J: TRBJ2-1; D: -; DNA: TGTGCCAGCAGCTTAGGTTTAACGGGGACTCTCTACAATGAGCAGTTCTTC; CDR3: CASSLGLTGTLYNEQFF
V: TRBV7-2; size: -; J: TRBJ2-7; D: -; DNA: TGTGCCAGCAGCTTAGATCAGGGTTCCTACGAGCAGTACTTC; CDR3: CASSLDQGSYEQYF
V: TRBV19; size: once; J: TRBJ1-2; D: TRBD1; DNA: TGTGCCAGTAGTACACAGGGGACGTTCTATGGCTACACCTTC; CDR3: CASSTQGTFYGYTF
V: TRBV19; size: -; J: TRBJ2-6; D: -; DNA: TGTGCCAGTAGTATACGGCAGGCTGGGGCCAACGTCCTGACTTTC; CDR3: CASSIRQAGANVLTF
V: TRBV7-9; size: -; J: TRBJ2-5; D: -; DNA: TGTGCCAGCAGCCTAGGAGTTCACCAAGAGACCCAGTACTTC; CDR3: CASSLGVHQETQYF
V: TRBV5-1; size: -; J: TRBJ2-2; D: TRBD2; DNA: TGCGCCAGCAGCCCGGGGGGGGCTTACACCGGGGAGCTGTTTTTT; CDR3: CASSPGGAYTGELFF
V: TRBV5-1; size: -; J: TRBJ1-1; D: -; DNA: TGCGCCAGCAGCCCCCCAGTGAGGAGGGGTGTGCCTAACACTGAAGCTTTCTTT; CDR3: CASSPPVRRGVPNTEAFF
V: TRBV9; size: -; J: TRBJ2-1; D: TRBD2; DNA: TGTGCCAGCAGCATGACTAGCGGGACACATGAGCAGTTCTTC; CDR3: CASSMTSGTHEQFF
V: TRBV19; size: -; J: TRBJ1-4; D: -; DNA: TGTGCCAGTAGTCCACGGAACGGGATAAATGAAAAACTGTTTTTT; CDR3: CASSPRNGINEKLFF
V: TRBV14; size: -; J: TRBJ2-6; D: -; DNA: TGTGCCAGCAGCCAGGGTCTAGCGGGGGCCAACGTCCTGACTTTC; CDR3: CASSQGLAGANVLTF
V: TRBV10-3; size: -; J: TRBJ1-6; D: TRBD1; DNA: TGTGCCATCAGCGCTAGGGGGCTTAATTCACCCCTCCACTTT; CDR3: CAISARGLNSPLHF
V: TRBV7-9; size: -; J: TRBJ2-1; D: TRBD2; DNA: TGTGCCAGCAGCTTAGGTTTCGGAGGGACTAGTTACAATGAGCAGTTCTTC; CDR3: CASSLGFGGTSYNEQFF
V: TRBV19; size: -; J: TRBJ2-2; D: TRBD1; DNA: TGTGCCAGTAGTTCTTACCGACAGGGGGCTAGCACCGGGGAGCTGTTTTTT; CDR3: CASSSYRQGASTGELFF
V: TRBV19; size: -; J: TRBJ2-3; D: -; DNA: TGTGCCAGTACTCAAGGGGAAGCGGATACGCAGTATTTT; CDR3: CASTQGEADTQYF
V: TRBV25-1; size: -; J: TRBJ1-4; D: -; DNA: TGTGCCAGCAGTGATATCCTTAATGAAAAACTGTTTTTT; CDR3: CASSDILNEKLFF
V: TRBV30; size: -; J: TRBJ1-2; D: TRBD1; DNA: TGTGCCTGGAGTTTGGGGACAGCCTCAGGGGGCTACCCCTTC; CDR3: CAWSLGTASGGYPF
V: TRBV4-1; size: once; J: TRBJ1-4; D: -; DNA: TGCGCCAGCAGCCAAGTCGGTGGTGAAAAACTGTTTTTT; CDR3: CASSQVGGEKLFF
V: TRBV5-1; size: -; J: TRBJ2-3; D: TRBD2; DNA: TGCGCCAGCAGCTCCCTTTCGGCGACTAGCCGAGCCGCAGATACGCAGTATTTT; CDR3: CASSSLSATSRAADTQYF